A single sample is the source of the 26 T cell receptor beta chains below, sequenced in a study of cytomegalovirus exposure and HLA in healthy donors. Both 60 Vbeta primers and 13 Jbeta primers went into the PCR. Sequencing was performed with immunoSEQ multiplex PCR; in TCRdb, only in-frame clones are kept and a portion is missing. In the table there are 200,000 or so clones, roughly 84% of which are singletons. The sequenced material came from PBMCs. The receptors stem from a human donor in good health.

The count of this clone is one. The J gene is TRBJ1-4, the V gene TRBV7-9, with TRBD1 matching over 7 bases. V shed 5 bases, J shed 0 bases, and the junction held 6 bases outside the gene matches. The CDR3 totals 16 residues. Germline CDR1 reads SEHNR; CDR2 reads FQNEAQ (reference sequence). The DNA of the CDR3 is TGTGCCAGCAGCACCCCACAGGGGCCAACTAATGAAAAACTGTTTTTT. Its translation: CASSTPQGPTNEKLFF.

This chain joins TRBV2 and TRBJ2-5, with D perhaps TRBD2 (6 bases). The CDR3 totals 14 residues. Trimming pared 8 bases from V and 1 base from J, leaving 14 bases between. Germline V gene data show CDR1 as SNHLY and CDR2 as FYNNEI. This chain's CDR3 is CASGGWVIQETQYF. The CDR3 bases are TGTGCCAGCGGAGGGTGGGTCATCCAAGAGACCCAGTACTTC.

This chain uses TRBV5-5 with TRBJ1-5; weak D call: TRBD1 (6 bases). Per the germline V gene, CDR1 is SGHKS and CDR2 is YYEKEE (reference sequence). This CDR3 has 20 residues. V gave up 0 bases and J gave up 2 bases, with 24 bases separating them. Written as DNA, the CDR3 is TGTGCCAGCAGCTTGGCCCGGGCAGGGAGTGGACAGATCGGCAATCAGCCCCAGCATTTT. Translating it yields CASSLARAGSGQIGNQPQHF.

The chain couples TRBV19 to TRBJ2-3, with 9 bases identical to TRBD1. CDR1 is LNHDA and CDR2 is SQIVND in the germline V gene (reference sequence). V was clipped by 2 bases and J by 3 bases; unmatched bases: 6. This CDR3 contains 16 residues. This CDR3 reads CASSIWTGVRTDTQYF. The CDR3 DNA reads TGTGCCAGTAGTATATGGACAGGGGTAAGGACAGATACGCAGTATTTT.

This chain connects TRBV9 to TRBJ1-2; D perhaps matches TRBD1 (6 bases). The germline V gene encodes CDR1 SGDLS and CDR2 YYNGEE. The CDR3 covers 16 residues. V was cut by 3 bases and J by 0 bases, with 15 bases left in between. CDR3 sequence reads: CASSAQQGRANYGYTF. The CDR3 DNA reads TGTGCCAGCAGCGCCCAACAGGGTCGAGCTAACTATGGCTACACCTTC.

The chain is built from TRBV6-1 and TRBJ1-5, with TRBD1 matching over 10 bases. The CDR3 loop spans 13 amino acids. The J segment lost 3 bases and the V segment lost 11 bases, leaving 4 bases of the junction unmatched. CDR1 and CDR2 (germline): MNHNS, SASEGT. CDR3 residues: CAWGQGFNQPQHF. In DNA form, the CDR3 reads TGTGCCTGGGGACAGGGGTTCAATCAGCCCCAGCATTTT.

The chain joins TRBV5-6 to TRBJ2-5; 10 positions agree with TRBD2. V shed 3 bases and J 4 bases; nucleotides not matched to a gene: 15. Germline V gene lookup returns CDR1 SGHDT and CDR2 YYEEEE. This CDR3 has 18 amino acids. The CDR3, as DNA: TGTGCCAGCAGCTCAGACTCGGGACTAGCGAGGGGGAGAGAGACCCAGTACTTC. It encodes CASSSDSGLARGRETQYF.

The V and J genes are TRBV2 and TRBJ2-1; 8 bases line up with TRBD2. Per germline, CDR1 SNHLY and CDR2 FYNNEI. CDR3 size: 15 residues. V lost 5 bases to trimming and J lost 8 bases; unmatched junction nucleotides: 11. Here the CDR3 DNA reads TGTGCCAGCAGTTCCCGGGCGGGAGGTACCCATGAGCAGTTCTTC. It yields the protein CASSSRAGGTHEQFF.

This clone turned up a few times. This chain joins TRBV28 and TRBJ1-5; the match to TRBD1 covers 7 bases. The CDR3 is 14 residues long. J gave up 4 bases and V 3 bases, and 3 bases lay outside the gene matches. The germline CDR1 and CDR2 sequences are MDHEN and SYDVKM. The CDR3 DNA reads as TGTGCCAGCAGTTTGTTACAGGGGAATCAGCCCCAGCATTTT. Encoded protein: CASSLLQGNQPQHF.

The J gene is TRBJ1-1, the V gene TRBV5-1, with D perhaps matching TRBD1 (6 bases). The CDR3 covers 13 residues. The germline V and J ends were trimmed by 7 bases and 1 base, with 11 bases remaining between them. Germline CDR1 reads SGHRS; CDR2 reads YFSETQ. For the CDR3, the DNA is TGCGCCAGCCGACCGGGACAGAACACTGAAGCTTTCTTT. This codes for CASRPGQNTEAFF.

CDR3 amino acids: CASSDPTLSYEQYF. DNA of the CDR3: TGTGCCAGCAGTGACCCGACACTCTCCTACGAGCAGTACTTC. The genes are TRBV25-1 and TRBJ2-5; D unresolved. Matching the DNA end better, TRBJ2-7 makes the J call doubtful. This CDR3 region has 14 residues. Looked up from germline, CDR1 is MGHDK and CDR2 is SYGVNS.

The chain combines TRBV4-3 with TRBJ2-1; 7 bases are a match to TRBD1. V lost 4 bases to trimming and J lost 4 bases; unmatched junction nucleotides: 10. The CDR3 consists of 16 residues. CDR1 and CDR2 (germline): LGHNA, YSLEER. The CDR3 DNA is TGCGCCAGCAGCCCGAACAGGGGCCCGGGGTACAATGAGCAGTTCTTC. The encoded protein is CASSPNRGPGYNEQFF.

This clone was detected only a few times. The rearrangement joins TRBV6-6 to TRBJ2-7; 11 bases are a match to TRBD2. Germline values: CDR1 MNHNY, CDR2 SVGAGI (reference sequence). The CDR3 runs 15 residues. V dropped 6 bases and J dropped 3; count of bases not matched to a gene: 7. CDR3 DNA sequence: TGTGCCAGCAGAGATAGCGGGAGGGCGTTCTACGAGCAGTACTTC. This translates into CASRDSGRAFYEQYF.

This chain joins TRBV18 and TRBJ2-7; TRBD1 might be the D (5 bases). The CDR3 contains 15 residues. Trimming removed 4 bases at V and 5 bases at J, with 18 bases between. The germline gives CDR1 KGHSH, CDR2 LQKENI. The CDR3 protein is CASSLRQISLDEQYF. As DNA, the CDR3 is TGTGCCAGCTCACTCCGACAGATATCTTTGGACGAGCAGTACTTC.

This chain links TRBV7-8 with TRBJ1-3; 8 bases line up with TRBD1. Unmatched junction bases numbered 5, after V lost 4 bases and J lost 0 bases. Germline loops: CDR1 SGHVS, CDR2 FQNEAQ. The CDR3 extends over 16 amino acids. In DNA form, the CDR3 reads TGTGCCAGCAGCTACGACAGGGGTCTCTCTGGAAACACCATATATTTT. Its protein is CASSYDRGLSGNTIYF.

The rearrangement joins TRBV19 to TRBJ1-1; tentative D call: TRBD1 (6 bases). V dropped 5 bases and J dropped 11 bases, with 18 bases sitting between them. This CDR3 contains 13 residues. Germline CDR1 and CDR2: LNHDA and SQIVND (reference sequence). The CDR3 DNA is TGTGCCAGTAGTCCATTCCGGACAGCTGGGGCTTTCTTT. Its translation: CASSPFRTAGAFF.

The chain couples TRBV21-1 to TRBJ1-2; TRBD1 is the table's D call and was not checked against the DNA. TRBV21-1 is listed as a pseudogene. This CDR3 spans 16 amino acids. In DNA, the CDR3 is TGTGCCAGCAGCAAAACCCCAGGGGGCGTCTTCTATGGCTACACCTTC. Amino acids: CASSKTPGGVFYGYTF.

This chain's CDR3 is CASSATGNTEAFF. The DNA of the CDR3 is TGTGCCAGCTCAGCCACAGGGAACACTGAAGCTTTCTTT. This chain connects TRBV18 to TRBJ1-1, with a tentative D call TRBD1 (5 bases). CDR3 length: 13 amino acids. Trimming cost V 5 bases and J 1 base, with 8 bases left between them. Germline assignment: CDR1 KGHSH and CDR2 LQKENI.

This rearrangement joins TRBV5-1 to TRBJ2-7; TRBD2 matches 7 bases. V shed 4 bases, J shed 4 bases, and the junction held 17 bases outside the gene matches. This CDR3 has 17 amino acids. Germline CDR1 and CDR2: SGHRS and YFSETQ. CDR3 sequence reads: CASSLGGPSGSGYEQYF. The CDR3 DNA follows: TGCGCCAGCAGCCTTGGTGGGCCTAGCGGAAGCGGATACGAGCAGTACTTC.

The chain combines TRBV9 with TRBJ2-5, with D possibly being TRBD1 (6 bases). This CDR3 region has 12 residues. Germline V CDR1 and CDR2: SGDLS, YYNGEE. The ends were cut back, 3 bases at V and 9 bases at J, with 12 bases in the middle. In nucleotides, the CDR3 is TGTGCCAGCAGCGGGACCGACAGGTCCCAGTACTTC. This encodes CASSGTDRSQYF.

V gene TRBV5-4 combines with J gene TRBJ2-3, with D possibly TRBD2 on 6 matching bases. V lost 0 bases, J lost 1 base, and 12 bases lay in between. CDR3 length: 16 residues. The V gene's germline CDR1 is SGHNT and CDR2 YYREEE (reference sequence). Here the CDR3 reads CASSLVGGTRTDTQYF. For the CDR3, the DNA is TGTGCCAGCAGCTTGGTTGGCGGGACCCGCACAGATACGCAGTATTTT.

This clone has a handful of counts. The rearrangement joins TRBV6-5 to TRBJ1-1, with 9 positions matching TRBD1. This CDR3 is built from 15 residues. With V trimmed by 5 bases and J by 4 bases, 8 bases remained unmatched. Germline-derived CDR1 and CDR2 are MNHEY and SVGAGI. CDR3 in amino acids: CASSTGGNLFTEAFF. The CDR3 DNA sequence: TGTGCCAGCAGTACAGGGGGCAATTTGTTCACTGAAGCTTTCTTT.

The chain employs TRBV19 and TRBJ2-1; weak D call: TRBD2 (7 bases). V dropped 7 bases and J dropped 10 bases, with 23 bases sitting between them. The CDR3 is 15 residues long. Germline V gene data show CDR1 as LNHDA and CDR2 as SQIVND (reference sequence). The CDR3 loop is CASKSSEAGATEQFF. Here the CDR3 DNA reads TGTGCCAGTAAATCTTCGGAGGCGGGGGCAACGGAGCAGTTCTTC.

This clone was seen a handful of times. The chain recombines TRBV27 with TRBJ2-1; D is unclear. Germline V lookup: CDR1 MNHEY, CDR2 SMNVEV (reference sequence). The CDR3 has 14 amino acids. Trimming pared 5 bases from V and 1 base from J, leaving 9 bases between. CDR3 coding DNA: TGTGCCAGCAGTCCCAGAATATCCTACAATGAGCAGTTCTTC. It translates to CASSPRISYNEQFF.

This chain links TRBV5-5 with TRBJ2-7, with TRBD2 identical over 10 bases. With V trimmed by 4 bases and J by 6 bases, 10 bases remained unmatched. CDR3 length equals 15 residues. Germline loops: CDR1 SGHKS, CDR2 YYEKEE (reference sequence). Here the CDR3 reads CASSIPLAGAPEQYF. CDR3 sequence (DNA): TGTGCCAGCAGCATTCCGCTAGCGGGAGCACCCGAGCAGTACTTC. The full variable domain, completed using reference TRBV5-5 and TRBJ2-7, is DAGVTQSPTHLIKTRGQQVTLRCSPISGHKSVSWYQQVLGQGPQFIFQYYEKEERGRGNFPDRFSARQFPNYSSELNVNALLLGDSALYLCASSIPLAGAPEQYFGPGTRLTVT.

This clone was seen only a few times. The chain is built from TRBV18 and TRBJ1-1; D ambiguous. The CDR3 has 11 amino acids. V shed 4 bases and J shed 10 bases, with 10 bases lying between them. Per germline, CDR1 KGHSH and CDR2 LQKENI. CDR3: CASSLPSTAFF. The DNA for the CDR3 is TGTGCCAGCTCACTACCTTCTACAGCTTTCTTT.